A single sample is the source of the 8 T cell receptor beta chains below, sequenced in a study of human T cells and chemical hapten exposure. Using its own MiXCR run on the RACE reads, TCRdb lists one record per CDR3 protein. The repertoire consists of tens of thousands of distinct CDR3 sequences, with about 5.5% occurring once and the leading ten covering about 13%. Time point specified: healthy volunteer bleed at 6 weeks. It was from unfractionated whole blood that total RNA was extracted. Sequencing used whole blood. The origin of the receptors is a human donor in good health. Some clones in this sample may be carry-over from other donors' samples.

This rearrangement joins TRBV6-2 or TRBV6-3 to TRBJ2-3; a possible D gene is TRBD2 (6 bases). Between the trimmed V and J ends, which lost 0 bases and 2 bases, there was a span of 9 bases. The CDR3 spans 15 residues. Germline CDR1 is MNHEY and CDR2 is SVGEGT. The CDR3 here is CASSYSLDYTDTQYF. The CDR3 coding sequence is TGTGCCAGCAGTTACTCGTTGGACTACACAGATACGCAGTATTTT.

This clonotype was observed many times. The chain carries TRBV27 and TRBJ1-3; 9 bases align to TRBD1. CDR3 size: 17 residues. Germline CDR1 and CDR2: MNHEY and SMNVEV (reference sequence). V lost 5 bases, J lost 4 bases, and 12 bases stayed unmatched. DNA of the CDR3: TGTGCCAGCAGTACCCGACCGGACAGGGGTCGCGGAAACACCATATATTTT. Amino acids: CASSTRPDRGRGNTIYF.

This clonotype was counted at least ten times. This chain joins TRBV7-7 and TRBJ2-1; unclear D gene. Germline V gene data show CDR1 as SSHAT and CDR2 as FNYEAQ (reference sequence). CDR3 length: 15 residues. The V gene lost 5 bases and the J gene lost 0 bases, with 11 bases spanning the gap. The CDR3 coding sequence is TGTGCCAGCAGCCAGTTAGGGTCCTCCTACAATGAGCAGTTCTTC. Amino acids: CASSQLGSSYNEQFF. Drawing the rest from reference TRBV7-7 and TRBJ2-1, the complete variable domain is GAGVSQSPRYKVTKRGQDVTLRCDPISSHATLYWYQQALGQGPEFLTYFNYEAQPDKSGLPSDRFSAERPEGSISTLTIQRTEQRDSAMYRCASSQLGSSYNEQFFGPGTRLTVL.

The rearrangement uses TRBV5-4 and TRBJ2-3; no firm D call. Germline-derived CDR1 and CDR2 are SGHNT and YYREEE (reference sequence). The CDR3 covers 16 residues. V gave up 0 bases and J gave up 0 bases, with 11 bases separating them. The CDR3 here is CASSLDGSYSTDTQYF. The CDR3 DNA sequence: TGTGCCAGCAGCTTGGATGGCAGTTATAGCACAGATACGCAGTATTTT.

This clonotype has only a few counts. V and J are TRBV18 and TRBJ1-2; D gene ambiguous. Trimming took off 3 bases at V and 1 base at J, with 6 bases between the two ends. Looked up from germline, CDR1 is KGHSH and CDR2 is LQKENI. This CDR3 is 13 amino acids long. CDR3 residues: CASSPTDNYGYTF. In DNA form, the CDR3 reads TGTGCCAGCTCACCCACAGATAACTATGGCTACACCTTC.

This clonotype appeared many times. The chain carries TRBV12-3 or TRBV12-4 and TRBJ1-1; D perhaps matches TRBD1 (6 bases). With 3 bases removed from V and 7 bases from J, the gap between germline ends came to 12 bases. This CDR3 region has 13 residues. CDR3 sequence reads: CASSFKGDDEAFF. CDR3 sequence (DNA): TGTGCCAGCAGTTTTAAGGGGGATGATGAAGCTTTCTTT.

This clonotype was observed many times. The rearrangement uses TRBV28 and TRBJ1-1, with 9 bases matching TRBD1. This CDR3 has 15 amino acids. Germline V gene sequence: CDR1 MDHEN, CDR2 SYDVKM. V lost 6 bases, J lost 3 bases, and 8 bases stayed unmatched. The CDR3 region is CASRGQGGRYTEAFF. The CDR3 nucleotides read TGTGCCAGCAGGGGACAGGGTGGGAGATACACTGAAGCTTTCTTT.

The chain combines TRBV5-6 with TRBJ1-2, with TRBD1 matching over 8 bases. Looked up from germline, CDR1 is SGHDT and CDR2 is YYEEEE. The V segment lost 0 bases and the J segment 4 bases; nucleotides outside the gene matches: 5. The CDR3 length is 15 residues. The CDR3 loop reads CASSLVDRELYGYTF. The CDR3 DNA reads TGTGCCAGCAGCTTGGTGGACAGGGAACTCTATGGCTACACCTTC.